Described below is a single TCR beta chain sequence and its context. The antigen remains undetermined. The CDR3 totals 15 residues. The junction had 10 bases not matched to a gene; V was cut back by 5 bases and J by 7 bases. Germline loops: CDR1 MNHEY, CDR2 SMNVEV (reference sequence). Sequenced by immunoSEQ multiplex PCR; TCRdb stores in-frame clones only, minus some. The sample holds tens of thousands of clones, approximately 89% seen once. This sample is part of a study of T cell responses to AZD1222 COVID-19 vaccine. Study-wide results and limits: Mostly white British, mostly female donors; authors suggested clonal diversity may be underestimated. When two AZD1222 doses had been given, Spike-specific TCR breadth and depth rose. Baseline serostatus was positive in only a handful of AZD1222 recipients.

Sequenced here: peripheral blood, sampled 28 days after the second AZD1222 dose. The chain couples TRBV27 to TRBJ1-5; 8 bases match TRBD1. The clonotype originates from an adult who received the AZD1222 COVID-19 vaccine. The chain's CDR3 is CASSIDRGSGQPQHF. The CDR3 nucleotides read TGTGCCAGCAGTATCGACAGGGGCTCGGGGCAGCCCCAGCATTTT.